Listed below are T cell receptor beta chains from one sample, sequenced in a study of cytomegalovirus exposure and HLA in healthy donors. This table comes from immunoSEQ multiplex PCR, and its TCRdb copy is limited to in-frame clones, with some not included. The sample shows approximately 150,000 clones, roughly four fifths of them seen only once. The sample comprised PBMCs. Receptor source: a female donor in good health and CMV-seronegative. The CDR3 runs from the conserved cysteine through the conserved F or W. D genes are given only for firm matches. Clone size, where shown, is once, few, many, or a class for clones that have expanded.

J | size | V | D | CDR3 | DNA
TRBJ1-2 | once | TRBV28 | . | CASSSPQGNYGYTF | TGTGCCAGCAGTTCCCCTCAGGGGAACTATGGCTACACCTTC
TRBJ1-1 | . | TRBV19 | . | CASSTPTGKNTEAFF | TGTGCCAGTAGTACCCCGACAGGAAAGAACACTGAAGCTTTCTTT
TRBJ2-1 | few | TRBV2 | TRBD1 | CASNADRYNEQFF | TGTGCCAGCAATGCGGACAGGTACAATGAGCAGTTCTTC
TRBJ2-7 | few | TRBV15 | . | CATSRESSYEQYF | TGTGCCACCAGCAGAGAGTCCAGCTACGAGCAGTACTTC
TRBJ2-5 | few | TRBV7-2 | . | CASSLGGGTQYF | TGTGCCAGCAGCTTAGGAGGTGGGACCCAGTACTTC
TRBJ1-2 | once | TRBV6-1 | TRBD1 | CASSDRGRRYGYTF | TGTGCCAGCAGTGACAGGGGGCGCCGATATGGCTACACCTTC
TRBJ1-5 | once | TRBV30 | . | CAWSVLNSNQPQHF | TGTGCCTGGAGTGTACTCAATAGCAACCAGCCCCAGCATTTT
TRBJ2-1 | few | TRBV4-1 | TRBD2 | CASSQSLAGPDRNEQFF | TGCGCCAGCAGCCAAAGTCTAGCGGGGCCGGACCGCAATGAGCAGTTCTTC
TRBJ2-5 | . | TRBV30 | . | CAWSVGGAYQETQYF | TGTGCCTGGAGTGTAGGCGGGGCCTACCAAGAGACCCAGTACTTC
TRBJ1-1 | . | TRBV28 | . | CASRMTWVAEAFF | TGTGCCAGCAGGATGACTTGGGTGGCTGAAGCTTTCTTT
TRBJ1-1 | . | TRBV19 | . | CASSPISAEAFF | TGTGCCAGTAGTCCCATAAGCGCTGAAGCTTTCTTT
TRBJ2-5 | . | TRBV10-3 | TRBD1 | CAISDRVQGLETQYF | TGTGCCATCAGTGACCGCGTACAGGGGCTAGAGACCCAGTACTTC
TRBJ2-1 | . | TRBV29-1 | TRBD2 | CSVETGASGGNEQFF | TGCAGCGTTGAGACCGGGGCTAGCGGTGGAAATGAGCAGTTCTTC
TRBJ1-1 | . | TRBV6-5 | . | CASSYSGRGNTEAFF | TGTGCCAGCAGTTACTCCGGGCGGGGGAACACTGAAGCTTTCTTT
TRBJ2-1 | . | TRBV29-1 | TRBD2 | CSVDFSGGANHEQFF | TGCAGCGTTGACTTTAGCGGGGGGGCCAACCATGAGCAGTTCTTC
TRBJ1-2 | . | TRBV25-1 | TRBD1 | CASSDRQGISPYGYTF | TGTGCCAGCAGTGACCGACAGGGGATCTCCCCTTATGGCTACACCTTC
TRBJ1-5 | . | TRBV19 | . | CASSRVNQPQHF | TGTGCCAGTAGCAGGGTCAATCAGCCCCAGCATTTT
TRBJ1-1 | few | TRBV6-1 | . | CASSMVGRAFF | TGTGCCAGCAGTATGGTGGGCAGGGCTTTCTTT
TRBJ1-1 | . | TRBV19 | . | CASMLNSRSEAFF | TGTGCCAGTATGTTAAACTCCCGTTCTGAAGCTTTCTTT
TRBJ2-7 | . | TRBV7-2 | TRBD2 | CASSAWTSKGVDEQYF | TGTGCCAGCAGCGCCTGGACTAGCAAGGGGGTGGACGAGCAGTACTTC
TRBJ2-7 | . | TRBV28 | . | CASSRQVKAYEQYF | TGTGCCAGCAGTCGACAGGTGAAAGCCTACGAGCAGTACTTC
TRBJ1-2 | . | TRBV4-2 | TRBD1 | CASSREMAEGADYGYTF | TGTGCCAGCAGCCGCGAGATGGCGGAGGGGGCGGACTATGGCTACACCTTC
TRBJ2-7 | . | TRBV30 | . | CAWSVNRAYEQYF | TGTGCCTGGAGTGTAAACAGGGCGTACGAGCAGTACTTC
TRBJ1-1 | few | TRBV4-1 | . | CASSQASKNTEAFF | TGCGCCAGCAGCCAAGCCAGTAAGAACACTGAAGCTTTCTTT
TRBJ1-5 | . | TRBV30 | . | CAWSSGGGNQPQHF | TGTGCCTGGAGTAGCGGGGGTGGCAATCAGCCCCAGCATTTT
TRBJ1-1 | . | TRBV28 | . | CASSFNQEAFF | TGTGCCAGCAGTTTCAACCAGGAAGCTTTCTTT
TRBJ1-2 | once | TRBV7-8 | TRBD1 | CASSLRDRVHGYTF | TGTGCCAGCAGCCTCCGGGACAGGGTACATGGCTACACCTTC
TRBJ2-3 | once | TRBV9 | TRBD2 | CASSVVAGGVTDTQYF | TGTGCCAGCAGCGTAGTAGCGGGAGGGGTCACAGATACGCAGTATTTT
TRBJ2-1 | . | TRBV4-1 | . | CASSRPSNAGTRNEQFF | TGCGCCAGCAGCCGACCCTCTAATGCGGGTACTCGGAATGAGCAGTTCTTC
TRBJ1-4 | . | TRBV7-3 | . | CASSSPDDSLEKLFF | TGTGCCAGCAGCTCGCCGGATGACAGTCTTGAAAAACTGTTTTTT
TRBJ2-7 | . | TRBV27 | . | CASSYTYEQYF | TGTGCCAGCAGTTACACCTACGAGCAGTACTTC
TRBJ1-2 | . | TRBV6-5 | . | CASRRETDPLYGYTF | TGTGCCAGCAGACGAGAGACAGATCCCCTCTATGGCTACACCTTC
TRBJ2-5 | . | TRBV5-1 | . | CASSLNRETQYF | TGCGCCAGCAGCCTGAATCGGGAGACCCAGTACTTC
TRBJ2-2 | once | TRBV27 | . | CASSLDAATGELFF | TGTGCCAGCAGTTTGGATGCGGCCACCGGGGAGCTGTTTTTT
TRBJ1-2 | . | TRBV5-1 | . | CASSPTPYYGYTF | TGCGCCAGCAGCCCCACTCCATACTATGGCTACACCTTC
TRBJ2-7 | . | TRBV5-1 | . | CASSLGGTYEQYF | TGCGCCAGCAGCTTGGGCGGCACCTACGAGCAGTACTTC
TRBJ2-6 | . | TRBV5-6 | TRBD2 | CAGRASGANVLTF | TGTGCCGGGAGGGCTAGTGGGGCCAACGTCCTGACTTTC
TRBJ2-1 | once | TRBV27 | TRBD1 | CASSWDSLLTREQFF | TGTGCCAGCAGTTGGGACAGCCTCCTTACAAGGGAGCAGTTCTTC
TRBJ2-7 | . | TRBV6-5 | . | CASSGSAYEQYF | TGTGCCAGCAGCGGGAGCGCCTACGAGCAGTACTTC
TRBJ1-4 | few | TRBV14 | . | CASSQAGYEKLFF | TGTGCCAGCAGCCAAGCCGGGTATGAAAAACTGTTTTTT
TRBJ1-1 | few | TRBV7-2 | TRBD1 | CASRLTGMRSEAFF | TGTGCCAGCAGGCTGACAGGGATGAGGTCTGAAGCTTTCTTT
TRBJ2-1 | . | TRBV7-2 | . | CASSLVTTNEQFF | TGTGCCAGCAGCTTAGTGACTACCAATGAGCAGTTCTTC
TRBJ1-5 | . | TRBV19 | TRBD1 | CASSIDWGQLNQPQHF | TGTGCCAGTAGTATAGACTGGGGACAGCTCAATCAGCCCCAGCATTTT
TRBJ2-5 | few | TRBV27 | . | CASSLTGTWEETQYF | TGTGCCAGCAGTCTCACAGGGACATGGGAGGAGACCCAGTACTTC
TRBJ2-3 | . | TRBV6-5 | TRBD2 | CARGLAGGTDTQYF | TGTGCCAGAGGGCTAGCGGGGGGCACAGATACGCAGTATTTT
TRBJ1-2 | . | TRBV28 | . | CASSFGVSNYGYTF | TGTGCCAGCAGTTTCGGGGTTTCTAACTATGGCTACACCTTC
TRBJ1-1 | . | TRBV15 | . | CATSRGWGGNTEAFF | TGTGCCACCAGCAGAGGGTGGGGGGGGAACACTGAAGCTTTCTTT
TRBJ2-7 | . | TRBV10-3 | . | CAISGRDSNYEQYF | TGTGCCATCAGTGGCCGGGACTCCAACTACGAGCAGTACTTC
TRBJ1-2 | . | TRBV19 | . | CASKKGRDYGYTF | TGTGCCAGTAAAAAAGGGCGGGACTATGGCTACACCTTC
TRBJ2-2 | . | TRBV28 | . | CASSLLPGVGTGELFF | TGTGCCAGCAGTTTACTCCCGGGAGTGGGCACCGGGGAGCTGTTTTTT